Below are 26 T cell receptor beta chains sequenced from a single sample in a study of shared clonotypes between healthy human individuals. This table comes from immunoSEQ multiplex PCR, and its TCRdb copy is limited to in-frame clones, with some not included. The sample has roughly 1,600,000 clones; roughly 98.5% are singletons. The sample taken for sequencing was naive CD4+ T cells sorted from blood. Subset here: CD45RA+ positively selected. Source of these receptors: a man aged 25 to 45 in good health.

The rearrangement links TRBV5-8 to TRBJ1-5, with D hard to call. The CDR3 consists of 14 residues. Germline values: CDR1 SGHTS, CDR2 YDEGEE. V was trimmed by 1 base and J by 1 base, leaving 6 bases between them. The CDR3 protein is CASSLSWSNQPQHF. The CDR3 DNA reads TGTGCCAGCAGCTTGTCCTGGAGCAATCAGCCCCAGCATTTT.

The chain links TRBV10-3 to TRBJ2-1; TRBD2 matches 8 bases. V was pared by 0 bases and J by 1 base, with 11 bases of the junction left unmatched. The CDR3 consists of 19 residues. Germline CDR1 and CDR2: ENHRY and SYGVKD. Here the CDR3 DNA reads TGTGCCATCAGTGAGTCCTTTTTTATAGCGGGGAAATCCTACAATGAGCAGTTCTTC. Residues: CAISESFFIAGKSYNEQFF.

As DNA, the CDR3 is TGTGCCAGCAGCCAAGACACGGGTTTCGAGACCCAGTACTTC. This sequence encodes CASSQDTGFETQYF. This chain uses TRBV14 with TRBJ2-5; D is uncertain. The CDR3 has 14 amino acids. Trimming cost V 0 bases and J 5 bases, with 10 bases left between them. CDR1 and CDR2 from the germline V gene are SGHDN and FVKESK.

The chain links TRBV11-2 to TRBJ2-5, with no clear D. The CDR3 runs 14 residues. The V gene lost 6 bases and the J gene lost 3 bases, with 14 bases spanning the gap. Per the germline V gene, CDR1 is SGHAT and CDR2 is FQNNGV. CDR3 loop: CASSRTLSEETQYF. Here the CDR3 DNA reads TGTGCCAGCAGTCGGACCCTTTCGGAAGAGACCCAGTACTTC.

The chain carries TRBV9 and TRBJ2-7; 7 nucleotides align to TRBD1. J was trimmed by 0 bases and V by 0 bases; bases with no gene match: 12. Germline-derived CDR1 and CDR2 are SGDLS and YYNGEE. The CDR3 is 18 residues long. CDR3 sequence: CASSVAPTLTGSSYEQYF. CDR3 coding DNA: TGTGCCAGCAGCGTAGCCCCCACATTGACAGGGAGCTCCTACGAGCAGTACTTC.

The chain recombines TRBV5-1 with TRBJ1-1, with TRBD1 as a possible D gene (6 bases). V was pared by 4 bases and J by 1 base, with 11 bases between. The CDR3 is 14 amino acids. CDR1 SGHRS and CDR2 YFSETQ come from the germline V gene. The CDR3 region is CASSTTRGNTEAFF. In DNA, the CDR3 is TGCGCCAGCAGCACGACCAGGGGGAACACTGAAGCTTTCTTT.

The J gene is TRBJ2-5, the V gene TRBV7-2; tentatively, D is TRBD2 (6 bases). Germline V gene data show CDR1 as SGHTA and CDR2 as FQGNSA. The CDR3 is 14 amino acids. Trimming stripped 2 bases from V and 4 bases from J, with 11 bases between. CDR3 coding DNA: TGTGCCAGCAGCTTAAGGCGGGACGGAGAGACCCAGTACTTC. Translation gives CASSLRRDGETQYF.

As to this clone: Other DNA sequences in the sample encode the same CDR3. This rearrangement joins TRBV20-1 to TRBJ2-7, with D maybe TRBD1 (6 bases). The germline gives CDR1 DFQATT, CDR2 SNEGSKA (reference sequence). The CDR3 covers 11 residues. V lost 0 bases and J 6 bases, leaving 6 bases between the germline ends. The CDR3 loop reads CSAREDSEQYF. The CDR3 DNA is TGCAGTGCTAGAGAGGACAGCGAGCAGTACTTC.

V usage is TRBV7-6 and J usage is TRBJ2-1; the D call may be TRBD1 or TRBD2 (5 bases each). CDR1 is SGHVS and CDR2 is FNYEAQ in the germline V gene. Trimming took off 4 bases at V and 0 bases at J, with 10 bases between the two ends. The CDR3 contains 15 residues. The CDR3 nucleotides are TGTGCCAGCAGCTCGGGGACGGGCTCCTACAATGAGCAGTTCTTC. Its translation is CASSSGTGSYNEQFF. The variable domain in full, completed from reference TRBV7-6 and TRBJ2-1, reads GAGVSQSPRYKVTKRGQDVALRCDPISGHVSLYWYRQALGQGPEFLTYFNYEAQQDKSGLPNDRFSAERPEGSISTLTIQRTEQRDSAMYRCASSSGTGSYNEQFFGPGTRLTVL.

The chain has TRBV29-1 and TRBJ2-1; tentatively, D is TRBD2 (6 bases). Germline loops: CDR1 SQVTM, CDR2 ANQGSEA. CDR3 length: 13 residues. Trimming stripped 3 bases from V and 4 bases from J, with 10 bases between. As DNA, the CDR3 is TGCAGCGTTGACAGCGCGGGATACAATGAGCAGTTCTTC. Its translation is CSVDSAGYNEQFF.

The V and J genes are TRBV7-8 and TRBJ2-4; D gene uncertain. Germline V CDR1 and CDR2: SGHVS, FQNEAQ. Trimming left V 1 base short and J 1 base short, with 17 bases between. The CDR3 sequence is 18 residues long. CDR3 region: CASSLGRKGSQAKNIQYF. CDR3 coding DNA: TGTGCCAGCAGCTTAGGGCGTAAGGGCAGCCAGGCCAAAAACATTCAGTACTTC.

The chain links TRBV7-6 to TRBJ2-2, with 9 bases identical to TRBD2. Looked up from germline, CDR1 is SGHVS and CDR2 is FNYEAQ. J lost 6 bases, V lost 4 bases, and 9 bases had no gene match. CDR3 length: 16 amino acids. Here the CDR3 DNA reads TGTGCCAGCAGCTCCGCTCGCGGGAGGGAGTCCGGGGAGCTGTTTTTT. Translation gives CASSSARGRESGELFF.

V and J are TRBV18 and TRBJ1-4; TRBD1 agrees at 7 bases. The V gene end was trimmed by 2 bases and the J gene end by 7 bases; junction bases not matched to a gene: 13. This CDR3 region has 17 residues. Germline lookup yields CDR1 KGHSH and CDR2 LQKENI. CDR3 bases: TGTGCCAGCTCACCATGGCGACAGGGAAACGGTATTGAAAAACTGTTTTTT. It translates to CASSPWRQGNGIEKLFF.

The chain has TRBV6-5 and TRBJ1-1; possible D gene TRBD1, 5 bases. This CDR3 has 15 residues. Germline V lookup: CDR1 MNHEY, CDR2 SVGAGI. V gave up 2 bases and J gave up 0 bases, with 10 bases separating them. CDR3 DNA: TGTGCCAGCAGTTACGGCAAGACAGTGAACACTGAAGCTTTCTTT. Its translation is CASSYGKTVNTEAFF.

The chain employs TRBV19 and TRBJ2-7; 7 bases align to TRBD1. This CDR3 contains 13 residues. Germline CDR1 reads LNHDA; CDR2 reads SQIVND (reference sequence). V shed 4 bases and J 3 bases; nucleotides not matched to a gene: 3. The DNA for the CDR3 is TGTGCCAGTAGTAGGGGACAGCTCTACGAGCAGTACTTC. Its translation: CASSRGQLYEQYF. The full variable domain, its missing parts supplied by reference TRBV19 and TRBJ2-7, is DGGITQSPKYLFRKEGQNVTLSCEQNLNHDAMYWYRQDPGQGLRLIYYSQIVNDFQKGDIAEGYSVSREKKESFPLTVTSAQKNPTAFYLCASSRGQLYEQYFGPGTRLTVT.

The V gene is TRBV6-5, the J gene TRBJ1-4; D not resolved. This CDR3 has 15 residues. The germline CDR1 and CDR2 sequences are MNHEY and SVGAGI. Deletions cut 0 bases from V and 4 bases from J, with 9 bases between. CDR3 nucleotide sequence: TGTGCCAGCAGTTACTCTCGGGGATTTAATGAAAAACTGTTTTTT. Amino acid sequence: CASSYSRGFNEKLFF.

The table lists this clone with a few counts. The sample contains more than one DNA sequence encoding this CDR3. The chain has TRBV5-4 and TRBJ2-5; D call uncertain. Germline V lookup: CDR1 SGHNT, CDR2 YYREEE (reference sequence). Trimming cost V 0 bases and J 1 base, with 4 bases left between them. The CDR3 sequence is 13 residues long. CDR3 sequence reads: CASSLEPQETQYF. The CDR3 nucleotides are TGTGCCAGCAGCTTGGAGCCCCAAGAGACCCAGTACTTC.

The chain joins TRBV5-6 to TRBJ2-7; a possible D gene is TRBD2 (6 bases). The CDR3 runs to 17 residues. Germline V gene data show CDR1 as SGHDT and CDR2 as YYEEEE. Trimming left V 4 bases short and J 0 bases short, with 20 bases between. CDR3: CASSEPGLPPSSYEQYF. CDR3 bases: TGTGCCAGCAGCGAACCGGGACTTCCTCCTAGCTCCTACGAGCAGTACTTC.

This clone appeared a single time. The gene calls are TRBV27 and TRBJ2-2, with 8 bases that match TRBD1. Germline V gives CDR1 MNHEY, CDR2 SMNVEV (reference sequence). The J segment lost 4 bases and the V segment lost 8 bases, leaving 12 bases of the junction unmatched. The CDR3 has 16 amino acids. The CDR3 bases are TGTGCCAGCTCACGATTCGGACAGGGTGGCACCGGGGAGCTGTTTTTT. Its protein product is CASSRFGQGGTGELFF.

The rearrangement links TRBV9 to TRBJ2-1, with 8 bases that match TRBD2. The length of the CDR3 is 15 residues. With 5 bases clipped from V and 8 bases from J, the junction kept 12 bases outside the gene matches. The germline gives CDR1 SGDLS, CDR2 YYNGEE. Here the CDR3 reads CASSQSGSAGDEQFF. The CDR3, as DNA: TGTGCCAGCAGTCAAAGCGGGAGTGCGGGGGATGAGCAGTTCTTC. Drawing the rest from reference TRBV9 and TRBJ2-1, the complete variable domain is DSGVTQTPKHLITATGQRVTLRCSPRSGDLSVYWYQQSLDQGLQFLIQYYNGEERAKGNILERFSAQQFPDLHSELNLSSLELGDSALYFCASSQSGSAGDEQFFGPGTRLTVL.

The rearrangement links TRBV4-1 to TRBJ2-3; the match to TRBD2 covers 9 bases. The CDR3 is made up of 16 amino acids. V shed 1 base and J 6 bases; nucleotides not matched to a gene: 8. Germline CDR1 reads MGHRA; CDR2 reads YSYEKL. The CDR3 loop is CASSQALAGLVDTQYF. CDR3 nucleotide sequence: TGCGCCAGCAGCCAAGCTCTAGCGGGATTGGTGGATACGCAGTATTTT.

J is TRBJ2-7 and V is TRBV28; 8 bases are a match to TRBD2. The CDR3 has 17 amino acids. V was clipped by 5 bases and J by 0 bases; unmatched bases: 12. Germline lookup yields CDR1 MDHEN and CDR2 SYDVKM. CDR3 residues: CASSGARGLGISYEQYF. CDR3 bases: TGTGCCAGCAGTGGGGCCAGGGGACTAGGGATCTCCTACGAGCAGTACTTC.

The chain carries TRBV18 and TRBJ2-7; D gene ambiguous. Germline V lookup: CDR1 KGHSH, CDR2 LQKENI. Trimming left V 3 bases short and J 2 bases short, with 14 bases between. The CDR3 spans 15 residues. CDR3 nucleotides: TGTGCCAGCTCACCGAGAGAGCCTCCGCCCTACGAGCAGTACTTC. This translates into CASSPREPPPYEQYF.

V and J are TRBV30 and TRBJ2-1; TRBD2 matches at 9 bases. Germline V lookup: CDR1 GTSNPN, CDR2 SVGIG (reference sequence). The CDR3 sequence is 14 residues long. The V gene end was trimmed by 8 bases and the J gene end by 4 bases; junction bases not matched to a gene: 9. In DNA form, the CDR3 reads TGTGCCCGCGAGACTAGCGGAATATACAATGAGCAGTTCTTC. It translates to CARETSGIYNEQFF.

The gene calls are TRBV11-1 and TRBJ1-2; D not resolved. The CDR3 runs to 15 residues. The germline V and J ends were trimmed by 2 bases and 0 bases, with 10 bases remaining between them. Germline-derived CDR1 and CDR2 are SGHAT and FQDESV (reference sequence). The CDR3 DNA follows: TGTGCCAGCAGCTTAAGCGGCCCGCCTAACTATGGCTACACCTTC. It encodes CASSLSGPPNYGYTF.

V and J are TRBV7-2 and TRBJ2-1, with a possible D match to TRBD1 (7 bases). With 1 base removed from V and 4 bases from J, the gap between germline ends came to 11 bases. The CDR3 totals 15 residues. Germline-derived CDR1 and CDR2 are SGHTA and FQGNSA. The CDR3 here is CASSLVAGQYNEQFF. In DNA form, the CDR3 reads TGTGCCAGCAGCTTAGTTGCGGGACAGTACAATGAGCAGTTCTTC. Looking up the rest from reference TRBV7-2 and TRBJ2-1 gives the full variable domain: GAGVSQSPSNKVTEKGKDVELRCDPISGHTALYWYRQSLGQGLEFLIYFQGNSAPDKSGLPSDRFSAERTGGSVSTLTIQRTQQEDSAVYLCASSLVAGQYNEQFFGPGTRLTVL.